Listed below are T cell receptor beta chains from one sample, sequenced in a study of T-cell reconstitution after alpha-beta-depleted transplantation in children. One entry per CDR3 protein, called by TCRdb with MiXCR from the PCR reads. The sample includes about 500,000 distinct CDR3 sequences, over 25% of them seen just once. The sequencing here drew on PBMCs from the stem cell graft donor, taken from the stem cell graft. The receptor source for this set is a human donor who donated a stem cell graft to a child with aplastic anemia. Both conserved end residues are part of each CDR3.

v_call: TRBV4-1
j_call: TRBJ2-5
cdr3_aa: CASSQDPRIGETQYF

v_call: TRBV5-6
j_call: TRBJ2-5
cdr3_aa: CASSFLANPQETQYF

v_call: TRBV7-9
j_call: TRBJ2-5
cdr3_aa: CASRGSTGETQYF

v_call: TRBV20-1
j_call: TRBJ2-1
cdr3_aa: CSARSLGIYNEQFF

v_call: TRBV20-1
j_call: TRBJ2-1
cdr3_aa: CSARDQGNEQFF

v_call: TRBV9
j_call: TRBJ2-2
cdr3_aa: CASSVGPRGVDTGELFF

v_call: TRBV3-1
j_call: TRBJ1-1
cdr3_aa: CASSHGVTEAFF

v_call: TRBV19
j_call: TRBJ1-3
cdr3_aa: CASSFYSAPGSGNTIYF

v_call: TRBV12-3/TRBV12-4
j_call: TRBJ2-1
cdr3_aa: CASSFLHGQANAWYSIGEQFF

v_call: TRBV11-1
j_call: TRBJ2-1
cdr3_aa: CASSLRLGLVGARGYNEQFF

v_call: TRBV20-1
j_call: TRBJ2-5
cdr3_aa: CSAPQGAETQYF

v_call: TRBV3-1
j_call: TRBJ2-2
cdr3_aa: CASSTWTSGNTGELFF

v_call: TRBV29-1
j_call: TRBJ1-1
cdr3_aa: CSVEEADRPFF

v_call: TRBV5-5
j_call: TRBJ2-6
cdr3_aa: CASSLFFGGNSGANVLTF

v_call: TRBV12-3/TRBV12-4
j_call: TRBJ2-2
cdr3_aa: CASSSSGPFNTGELFF

v_call: TRBV29-1
j_call: TRBJ1-2
cdr3_aa: CSVSGTGYGYTF

v_call: TRBV6-1
j_call: TRBJ1-3
cdr3_aa: CASSEDRWGLGNTIYF

v_call: TRBV7-2
j_call: TRBJ2-3
cdr3_aa: CASRGPRDRRADTQYF

v_call: TRBV6-2/TRBV6-3
j_call: TRBJ1-5
cdr3_aa: CASSYGQQPQHF

v_call: TRBV3-1
j_call: TRBJ1-4
cdr3_aa: CASSLNRGEKLFF

v_call: TRBV19
j_call: TRBJ1-5
cdr3_aa: CASSIVGVGQPQHF

v_call: TRBV15
j_call: TRBJ2-1
cdr3_aa: CASSGRLYNEQFF